This TCR beta chain derives from a study of T cells after yellow fever vaccination. Study observations and caveats: Of the clonotypes, a small share occurred in both CD4 and CD8 compartments. It was a weaker secondary response, yet one that peaked faster, at day 5 versus 15.

V was shortened by 2 bases and J by 11 bases, with 10 bases between the two germline ends. The CDR3 spans 12 residues. As regards this clonotype: What it recognizes is unknown. This could be a read error, since a much larger clone is one nucleotide away.

5'RACE template switching produced TCR cDNA carrying a universal primer site and UMIs. In TCRdb, the 5' RACE reads were re-called with MiXCR into one record per CDR3 protein. The table has some 100,000 distinct CDR3 sequences, about 7% seen once. The receptor's source is a man between 18 and 35 years old who received the YFV17D yellow fever vaccine. This chain uses TRBV12-3 or TRBV12-4 with TRBJ1-3; D is unclear. The sample in question was CD4+ T cells sorted from PBMCs, obtained more than 40 days after the first yellow fever vaccination. The CDR3 sequence is CASSLRNGAIYF. The CDR3, as DNA: TGTGCCAGCAGTTTAAGGAATGGGGCCATATATTTT.